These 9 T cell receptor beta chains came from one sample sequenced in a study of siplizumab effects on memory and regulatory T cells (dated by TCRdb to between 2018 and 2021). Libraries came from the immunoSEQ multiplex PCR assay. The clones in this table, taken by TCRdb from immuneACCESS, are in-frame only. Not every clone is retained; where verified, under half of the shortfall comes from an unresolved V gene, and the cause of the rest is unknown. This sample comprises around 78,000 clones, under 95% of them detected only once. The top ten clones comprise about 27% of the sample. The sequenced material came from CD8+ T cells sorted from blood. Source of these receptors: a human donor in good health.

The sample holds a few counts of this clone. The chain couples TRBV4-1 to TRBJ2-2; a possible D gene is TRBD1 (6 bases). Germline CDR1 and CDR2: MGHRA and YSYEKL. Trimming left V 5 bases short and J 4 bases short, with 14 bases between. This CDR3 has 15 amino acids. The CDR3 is CASSARDKGTGELFF. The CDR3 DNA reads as TGCGCCAGCAGCGCCCGGGACAAGGGCACCGGGGAGCTGTTTTTT.

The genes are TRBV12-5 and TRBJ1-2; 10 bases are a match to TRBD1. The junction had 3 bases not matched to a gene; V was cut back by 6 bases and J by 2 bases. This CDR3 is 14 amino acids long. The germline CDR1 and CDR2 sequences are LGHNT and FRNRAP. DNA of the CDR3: TGTGCTAGTGGACGGGGACAGGGGAACTATGGCTACACCTTC. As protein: CASGRGQGNYGYTF.

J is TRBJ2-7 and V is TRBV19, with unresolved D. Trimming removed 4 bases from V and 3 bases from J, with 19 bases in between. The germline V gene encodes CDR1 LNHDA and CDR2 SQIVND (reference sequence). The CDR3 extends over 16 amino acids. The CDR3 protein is CASSKVSNSVGYEQYF. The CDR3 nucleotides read TGTGCCAGTAGTAAGGTATCTAACAGCGTGGGCTACGAGCAGTACTTC.

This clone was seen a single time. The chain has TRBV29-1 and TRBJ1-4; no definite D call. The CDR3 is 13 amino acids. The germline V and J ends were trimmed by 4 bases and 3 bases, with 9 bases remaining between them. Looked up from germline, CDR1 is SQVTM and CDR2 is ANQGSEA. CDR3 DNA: TGCAGCGTTGCTTGGCAGGCTAATGAAAAACTGTTTTTT. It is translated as CSVAWQANEKLFF.

The CDR3 DNA reads as TGTGCCAGCAGCTTGGCCTTGGGGGCTGGGACTGAAGCTTTCTTT. The encoded protein is CASSLALGAGTEAFF. The chain employs TRBV5-8 and TRBJ1-1; tentative D call: TRBD1 (6 bases). This CDR3 comprises 15 residues. Germline V gives CDR1 SGHTS, CDR2 YDEGEE. V was shortened by 0 bases and J by 5 bases, with 14 bases between the two germline ends.

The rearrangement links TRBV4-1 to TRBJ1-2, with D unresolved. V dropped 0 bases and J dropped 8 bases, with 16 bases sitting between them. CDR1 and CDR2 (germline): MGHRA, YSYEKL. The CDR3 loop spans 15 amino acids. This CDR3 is CASSQDSGYSLGYTF. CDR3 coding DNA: TGCGCCAGCAGCCAAGATTCTGGTTATTCACTCGGCTACACCTTC.

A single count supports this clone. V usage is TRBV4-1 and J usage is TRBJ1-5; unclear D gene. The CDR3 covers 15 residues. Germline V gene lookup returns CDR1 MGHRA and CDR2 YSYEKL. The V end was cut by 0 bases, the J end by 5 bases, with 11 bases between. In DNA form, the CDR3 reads TGCGCCAGCAGCCAAGAAACGGCACGCTATCAGCCCCAGCATTTT. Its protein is CASSQETARYQPQHF.

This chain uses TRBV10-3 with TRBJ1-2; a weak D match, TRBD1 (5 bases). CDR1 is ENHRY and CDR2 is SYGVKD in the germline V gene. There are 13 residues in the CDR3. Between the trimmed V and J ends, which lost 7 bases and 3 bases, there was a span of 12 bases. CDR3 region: CAITDGGDYGYTF. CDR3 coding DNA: TGTGCCATCACCGACGGAGGGGACTATGGCTACACCTTC.

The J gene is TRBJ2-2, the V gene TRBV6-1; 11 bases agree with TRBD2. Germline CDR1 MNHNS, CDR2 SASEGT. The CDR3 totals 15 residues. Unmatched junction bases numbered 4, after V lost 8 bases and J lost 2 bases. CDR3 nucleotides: TGTGCCAGCGTAAGACTAGCGGGAAACACCGGGGAGCTGTTTTTT. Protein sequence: CASVRLAGNTGELFF.